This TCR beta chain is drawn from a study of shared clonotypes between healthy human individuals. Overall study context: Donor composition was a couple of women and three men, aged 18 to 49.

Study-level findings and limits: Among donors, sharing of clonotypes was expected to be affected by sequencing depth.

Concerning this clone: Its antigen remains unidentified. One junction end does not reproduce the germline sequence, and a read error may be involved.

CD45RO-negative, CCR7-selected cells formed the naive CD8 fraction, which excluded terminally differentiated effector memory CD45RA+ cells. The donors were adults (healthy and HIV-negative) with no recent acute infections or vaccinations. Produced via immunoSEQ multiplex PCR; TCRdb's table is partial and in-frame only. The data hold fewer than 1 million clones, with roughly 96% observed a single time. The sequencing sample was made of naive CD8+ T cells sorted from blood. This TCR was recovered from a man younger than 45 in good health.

The CDR3 is CASSFTPSDEQYF. The CDR3 nucleotides are TGCGCCAGCAGCTTCACCCCCTCCGACGAGCAGTACTTC. The rearrangement joins TRBV5-1 to TRBJ2-7; D remains unclear. The CDR3 sequence is 13 residues long. CDR1 and CDR2 (germline): SGHRS, YFSETQ. The full variable domain, in which reference TRBV5-1 and TRBJ2-7 provide the parts outside the CDR3, is KAGVTQTPRYLIKTRGQQVTLSCSPISGHRSVSWYQQTPGQGLQFLFEYFSETQRNKGNFPGRFSGRQFSNSRSEMNVSTLELGDSALYLCASSFTPSDEQYFGPGTRLTVT.